This TCR beta chain is from a study of blood T cell repertoires in COVID-19. Germline CDR1 MNHEY, CDR2 SVGAGI. This CDR3 region has 14 residues. V dropped 2 bases and J dropped 1 base, with 8 bases sitting between them. The table came from immunoSEQ multiplex PCR; TCRdb's copy has only in-frame clones and leaves some out. The profile shows some 52,000 clones, around 84% of them singletons. The sample was peripheral blood. This chain uses TRBV6-5 with TRBJ1-1; D may be TRBD1 (5 bases). The TCR originated in a human donor in a cohort sampled during active COVID-19. CDR3 sequence reads: CASSYSRANTEAFF. The CDR3 DNA reads as TGTGCCAGCAGTTACAGCAGGGCGAACACTGAAGCTTTCTTT.